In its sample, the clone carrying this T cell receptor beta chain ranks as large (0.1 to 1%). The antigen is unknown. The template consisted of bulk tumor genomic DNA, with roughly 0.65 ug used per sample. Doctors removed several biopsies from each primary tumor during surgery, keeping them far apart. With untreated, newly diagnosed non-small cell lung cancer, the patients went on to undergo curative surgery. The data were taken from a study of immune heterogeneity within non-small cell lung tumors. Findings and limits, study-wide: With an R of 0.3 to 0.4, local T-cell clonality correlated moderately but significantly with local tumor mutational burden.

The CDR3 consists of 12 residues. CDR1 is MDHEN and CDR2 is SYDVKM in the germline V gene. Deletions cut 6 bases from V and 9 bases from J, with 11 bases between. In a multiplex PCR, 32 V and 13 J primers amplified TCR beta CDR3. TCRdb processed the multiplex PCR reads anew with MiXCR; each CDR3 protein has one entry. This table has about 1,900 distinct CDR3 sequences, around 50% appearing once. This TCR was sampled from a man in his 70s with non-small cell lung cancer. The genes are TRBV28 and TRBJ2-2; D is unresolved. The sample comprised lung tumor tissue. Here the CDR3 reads CASRDPKWELFF. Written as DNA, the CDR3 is TGTGCCAGCAGGGACCCCAAGTGGGAGCTGTTTTTT.